This T cell receptor beta chain was sequenced during a study of human T cells and chemical hapten exposure. In the study overall: Each patch test put 0.01% DPC on the upper back, and results were read at 6 days.

One entry per CDR3 protein, called by TCRdb with MiXCR from the RACE reads. This sample has 60,000 to 80,000 distinct CDR3 sequences; 32% occur once, and the top ten carry 8.9%. Time point described: patch test 1, 2 weeks after DPC sensitization. As for treatment: therapeutic diphenylcyclopropenone sensitization with weekly scalp DPC. Patients had alopecia, were aged 18 to 70, and were not pregnant. Whole blood that had not been fractionated was the source of extracted total RNA. The V end was cut by 1 base, the J end by 7 bases, with 17 bases between. The CDR3 has 16 amino acids. Germline CDR1 is SGHTA and CDR2 is FQGNSA.

This sequence was found in a man aged 35 to 55 with alopecia areata. Some clones in this sample may be carry-over from other donors' samples. This specimen consisted of whole blood, obtained in connection with sensitization to the hapten diphenylcyclopropenone (DPC). The J gene is TRBJ2-1, the V gene TRBV7-2; D remains ambiguous. CDR3 DNA sequence: TGTGCCAGCAGCTTAGATCCGGCCCGGGCGACGAATGAGCAGTTCTTC. This sequence encodes CASSLDPARATNEQFF.